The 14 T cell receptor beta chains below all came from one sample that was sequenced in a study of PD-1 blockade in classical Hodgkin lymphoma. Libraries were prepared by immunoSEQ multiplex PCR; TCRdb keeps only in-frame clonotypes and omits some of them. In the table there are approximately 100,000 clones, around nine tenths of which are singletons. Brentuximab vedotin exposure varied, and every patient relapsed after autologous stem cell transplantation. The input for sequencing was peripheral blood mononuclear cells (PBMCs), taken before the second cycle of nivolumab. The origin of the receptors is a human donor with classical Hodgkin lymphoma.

The CDR3: CASSLGGGEGQETQYF. Written as DNA, the CDR3 is TGTGCCAGCAGCTTAGGGGGCGGGGAGGGTCAAGAGACCCAGTACTTC. The chain employs TRBV7-2 and TRBJ2-5; 7 positions agree with TRBD2. Trimming cost V 1 base and J 2 bases; bases outside gene matches: 7. CDR1 SGHTA and CDR2 FQGNSA come from the germline V gene. This CDR3 spans 16 amino acids.

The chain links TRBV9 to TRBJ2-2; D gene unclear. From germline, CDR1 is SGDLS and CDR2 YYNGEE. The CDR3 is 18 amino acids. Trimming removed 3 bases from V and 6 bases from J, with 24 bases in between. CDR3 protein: CASSAIPGTLSLAGELFF. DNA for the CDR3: TGTGCCAGCAGCGCAATACCGGGCACCCTCTCCCTGGCCGGGGAGCTGTTTTTT.

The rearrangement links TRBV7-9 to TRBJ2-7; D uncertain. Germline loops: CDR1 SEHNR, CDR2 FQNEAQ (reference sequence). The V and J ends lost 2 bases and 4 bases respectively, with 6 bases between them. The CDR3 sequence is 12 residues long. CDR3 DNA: TGTGCCAGCAGCTTACACGGGTACGAGCAGTACTTC. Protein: CASSLHGYEQYF.

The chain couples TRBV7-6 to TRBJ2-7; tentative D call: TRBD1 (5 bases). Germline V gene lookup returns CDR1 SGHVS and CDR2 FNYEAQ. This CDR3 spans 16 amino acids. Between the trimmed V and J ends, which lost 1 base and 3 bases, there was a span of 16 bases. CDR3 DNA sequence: TGTGCCAGCAGCTTAGGTCAGGGTTCCCAAATCTACGAGCAGTACTTC. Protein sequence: CASSLGQGSQIYEQYF.

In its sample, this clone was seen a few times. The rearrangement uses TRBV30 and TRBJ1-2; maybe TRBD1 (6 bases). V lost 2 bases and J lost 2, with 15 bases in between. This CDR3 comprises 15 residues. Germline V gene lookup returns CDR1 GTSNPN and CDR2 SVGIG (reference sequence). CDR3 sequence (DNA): TGTGCCTGGAGTTCGTTCAGGGGTATGAACTATGGCTACACCTTC. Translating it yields CAWSSFRGMNYGYTF.

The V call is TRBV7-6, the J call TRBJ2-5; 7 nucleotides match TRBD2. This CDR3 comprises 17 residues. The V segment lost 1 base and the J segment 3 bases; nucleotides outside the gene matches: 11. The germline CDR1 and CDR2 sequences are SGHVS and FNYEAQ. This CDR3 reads CASSLEPSGVYKETQYF. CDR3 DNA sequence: TGTGCCAGCAGCTTAGAACCCAGCGGGGTGTACAAAGAGACCCAGTACTTC.

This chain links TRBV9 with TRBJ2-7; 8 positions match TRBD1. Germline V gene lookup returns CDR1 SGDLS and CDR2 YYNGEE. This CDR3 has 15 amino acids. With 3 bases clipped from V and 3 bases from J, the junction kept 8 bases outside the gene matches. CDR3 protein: CASSESGTGLYEQYF. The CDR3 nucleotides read TGTGCCAGCAGCGAGTCAGGGACAGGTCTCTACGAGCAGTACTTC.

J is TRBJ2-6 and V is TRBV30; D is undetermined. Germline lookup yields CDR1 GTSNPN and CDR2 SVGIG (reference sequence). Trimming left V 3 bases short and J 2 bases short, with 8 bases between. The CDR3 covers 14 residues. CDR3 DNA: TGTGCCTGGAGGGAAGGTACTGGGGCCAACGTCCTGACTTTC. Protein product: CAWREGTGANVLTF.

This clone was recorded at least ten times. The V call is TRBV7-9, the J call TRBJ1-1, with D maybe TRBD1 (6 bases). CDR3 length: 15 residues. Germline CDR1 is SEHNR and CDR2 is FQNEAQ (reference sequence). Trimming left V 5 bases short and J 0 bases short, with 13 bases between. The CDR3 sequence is CASSLKDSLNTEAFF. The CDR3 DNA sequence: TGTGCCAGCAGCCTCAAGGACAGTTTGAACACTGAAGCTTTCTTT.

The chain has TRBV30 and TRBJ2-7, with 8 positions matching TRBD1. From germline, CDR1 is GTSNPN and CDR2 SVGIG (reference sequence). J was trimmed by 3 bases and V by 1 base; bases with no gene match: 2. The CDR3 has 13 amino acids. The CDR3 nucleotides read TGTGCCTGGAGTGGCGACAGGGGCTACGAGCAGTACTTC. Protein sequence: CAWSGDRGYEQYF.

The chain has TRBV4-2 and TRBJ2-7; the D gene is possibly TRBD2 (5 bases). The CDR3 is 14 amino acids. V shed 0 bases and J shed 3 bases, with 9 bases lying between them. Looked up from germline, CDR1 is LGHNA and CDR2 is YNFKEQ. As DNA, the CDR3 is TGTGCCAGCAGCCAAGATCCCGGGGTCTACGAGCAGTACTTC. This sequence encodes CASSQDPGVYEQYF.

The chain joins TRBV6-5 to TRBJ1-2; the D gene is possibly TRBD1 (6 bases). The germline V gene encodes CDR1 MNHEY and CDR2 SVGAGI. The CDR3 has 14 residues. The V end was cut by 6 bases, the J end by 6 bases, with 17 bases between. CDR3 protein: CASSDRQAPDGYTF. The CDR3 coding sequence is TGTGCCAGCAGCGACCGACAGGCGCCAGATGGCTACACCTTC.

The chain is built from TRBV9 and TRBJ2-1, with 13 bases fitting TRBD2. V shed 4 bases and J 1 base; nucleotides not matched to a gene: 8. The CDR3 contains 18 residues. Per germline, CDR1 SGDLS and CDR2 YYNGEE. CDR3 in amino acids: CASSLRTSGGGSYNEQFF. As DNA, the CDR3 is TGTGCCAGCAGCCTTCGGACTAGCGGGGGAGGGTCCTACAATGAGCAGTTCTTC.

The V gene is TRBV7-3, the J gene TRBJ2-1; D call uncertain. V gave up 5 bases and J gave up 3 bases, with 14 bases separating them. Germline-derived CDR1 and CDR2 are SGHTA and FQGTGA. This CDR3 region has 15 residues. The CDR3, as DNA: TGTGCCAGCAGCACCGAAGGGCCTTACTACAATGAGCAGTTCTTC. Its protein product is CASSTEGPYYNEQFF.